This T cell receptor beta chain originates from a study of T cell responses to AZD1222 COVID-19 vaccine. Sequencing was performed with immunoSEQ multiplex PCR; in TCRdb, only in-frame clones are kept and a portion is missing. The sample holds roughly 110,000 clones, 91% seen once. The sequencing used peripheral blood, collected on day 0 of AZD1222 vaccination. This TCR derives from an adult in good health.

The chain's CDR3 is CATRKGTGTLGRGYTF. In nucleotides, the CDR3 is TGTGCCACTAGGAAAGGGACAGGGACTTTGGGGCGCGGCTACACCTTC. This chain connects TRBV19 to TRBJ1-2; 9 bases are shared with TRBD1. V lost 10 bases, J lost 8 bases, and 20 bases stayed unmatched. Germline values: CDR1 LNHDA, CDR2 SQIVND (reference sequence). This CDR3 contains 16 residues.